The 31 T cell receptor beta chains below all came from one sample that was sequenced in a study of PD-1 blockade in classical Hodgkin lymphoma. Each of the patients experienced relapse following autologous stem cell transplantation, and their brentuximab vedotin exposure differed. TCRdb's table, derived via immunoSEQ multiplex PCR, lists solely in-frame clones and lacks some. The sample includes some 45,000 clones, about 90% of them seen just once. This sample comprised peripheral blood mononuclear cells (PBMCs), obtained at baseline. These receptors all stem from a human donor with classical Hodgkin lymphoma.

The CDR3 sequence is CASSREGLNTEAFF. CDR3 in DNA: TGTGCCAGCAGCCGTGAAGGATTGAACACTGAAGCTTTCTTT. This chain connects TRBV7-3 to TRBJ1-1; D is undetermined. Germline CDR1 is SGHTA and CDR2 is FQGTGA. V gave up 5 bases and J gave up 0 bases, with 10 bases separating them. This CDR3 comprises 14 residues.

The chain recombines TRBV11-1 with TRBJ2-5; D unresolved. The germline gives CDR1 SGHAT, CDR2 FQDESV (reference sequence). V was cut by 5 bases and J by 5 bases, with 18 bases left in between. The CDR3 sequence is 15 residues long. CDR3 protein: CASSQRSSSVETQYF. Here the CDR3 DNA reads TGTGCCAGCAGCCAGAGGTCGAGTTCGGTCGAGACCCAGTACTTC. Complete variable domain (other parts from reference TRBV11-1 and TRBJ2-5): EAEVAQSPRYKITEKSQAVAFWCDPISGHATLYWYRQILGQGPELLVQFQDESVVDDSQLPKDRFSAERLKGVDSTLKIQPAELGDSAMYLCASSQRSSSVETQYFGPGTRLLVL.

The CDR3 sequence is CASSTDRNTEAFF. The CDR3 nucleotides are TGTGCCAGCAGCACGGACAGGAACACTGAAGCTTTCTTT. V and J are TRBV11-2 and TRBJ1-1; maybe TRBD1 (6 bases). V shed 5 bases and J shed 1 base, with 8 bases lying between them. The CDR3 length is 13 residues. Germline V gene data show CDR1 as SGHAT and CDR2 as FQNNGV.

The V gene is TRBV18, the J gene TRBJ1-1; 9 nucleotides line up with TRBD1. The CDR3 is made up of 17 amino acids. CDR1 KGHSH and CDR2 LQKENI come from the germline V gene. Germline trimming cut 1 base from V and 1 base from J; bases unmatched to any gene: 7. The CDR3: CASSPHSMTGGNTEAFF. CDR3 DNA sequence: TGTGCCAGCTCACCACACTCTATGACAGGGGGGAACACTGAAGCTTTCTTT.

Concerning this clone: An end of the junction differs from the germline gene, which may be a read error. The chain carries TRBV2 and TRBJ1-2; TRBD1 matches 7 bases. The CDR3 runs to 12 residues. In germline, CDR1 is SNHLY, CDR2 FYNNEI. CDR3 sequence: CASTEQGYGYTF. The CDR3 bases are TGTGCCAGCACTGAACAGGGGTATGGCTACACCTTC.

This sequence joins TRBV9 and TRBJ1-5; possible D gene TRBD1, 6 bases. Germline V CDR1 and CDR2: SGDLS, YYNGEE. The V end was cut by 3 bases, the J end by 0 bases, with 10 bases between. CDR3 length: 15 residues. The CDR3 DNA is TGTGCCAGCAGCGAGGGGGGATCTAGCAATCAGCCCCAGCATTTT. Translating gives CASSEGGSSNQPQHF. Filled out from reference TRBV9 and TRBJ1-5, the complete variable domain reads DSGVTQTPKHLITATGQRVTLRCSPRSGDLSVYWYQQSLDQGLQFLIQYYNGEERAKGNILERFSAQQFPDLHSELNLSSLELGDSALYFCASSEGGSSNQPQHFGDGTRLSIL.

The chain links TRBV7-2 to TRBJ2-5; maybe TRBD2 (5 bases). Trimming took off 7 bases at V and 7 bases at J, with 25 bases between the two ends. The CDR3 loop spans 16 amino acids. Germline CDR1 and CDR2: SGHTA and FQGNSA. The CDR3 loop is CASTPSPSPSRGTQYF. In DNA form, the CDR3 reads TGTGCCAGCACCCCGTCCCCCAGCCCCTCTCGGGGGACCCAGTACTTC.

This clone was detected only once. This rearrangement joins TRBV19 to TRBJ2-4; 12 bases line up with TRBD2. The germline V gene has CDR1 LNHDA and CDR2 SQIVND (reference sequence). This CDR3 is 19 amino acids long. V was pared by 4 bases and J by 0 bases, with 10 bases of the junction left unmatched. The CDR3 is CASSSATSGGQLAKNIQYF. The DNA of the CDR3 is TGTGCCAGTAGTAGTGCGACTAGCGGGGGCCAACTAGCCAAAAACATTCAGTACTTC.

This chain joins TRBV21-1 and TRBJ2-1; the table names TRBD1, a call not compared with the DNA. TRBV21-1 is noted as a pseudogene. The CDR3 runs 16 residues. In nucleotides, the CDR3 is TGTGCCAGCAGCAAAGTTAAGGGGGCGGCCTTCAATGAGCAGTTCTTC. Its translation is CASSKVKGAAFNEQFF.

This clone has more than one count but fewer than ten. This chain joins TRBV5-6 and TRBJ2-7; D may be TRBD2 (5 bases). Germline assignment: CDR1 SGHDT and CDR2 YYEEEE. The ends were cut back, 0 bases at V and 7 bases at J, with 5 bases in the middle. There are 11 residues in the CDR3. The CDR3 coding sequence is TGTGCCAGCAGCTTGGCGGGGGAGCAGTACTTC. Amino acids: CASSLAGEQYF.

The genes are TRBV15 and TRBJ1-2; possible D gene TRBD1, 5 bases. The CDR3 extends over 16 amino acids. V dropped 0 bases and J dropped 2 bases, with 13 bases sitting between them. The germline V gene encodes CDR1 LNHNV and CDR2 YYDKDF (reference sequence). CDR3 nucleotides: TGTGCCACCAGCAGAGAAACGGGACGGATGAACTATGGCTACACCTTC. It yields the protein CATSRETGRMNYGYTF.

This chain connects TRBV13 to TRBJ2-1; D remains unclear. The CDR3 has 15 amino acids. Germline assignment: CDR1 PRHDT and CDR2 FYEKMQ (reference sequence). The V end was cut by 2 bases, the J end by 1 base, with 9 bases between. The CDR3 DNA sequence: TGTGCCAGCAGCTTAAGGACCACTTCCTACAATGAGCAGTTCTTC. Its protein is CASSLRTTSYNEQFF. The full variable domain, completed using reference TRBV13 and TRBJ2-1, is AAGVIQSPRHLIKEKRETATLKCYPIPRHDTVYWYQQGPGQDPQFLISFYEKMQSDKGSIPDRFSAQQFSDYHSELNMSSLELGDSALYFCASSLRTTSYNEQFFGPGTRLTVL.

A few counts support this clone. The rearrangement joins TRBV9 to TRBJ1-2; weak D call: TRBD1 (6 bases). CDR1 and CDR2 (germline): SGDLS, YYNGEE. CDR3 length: 15 amino acids. The V and J ends lost 3 bases and 0 bases respectively, with 12 bases between them. The CDR3 loop is CASSEGGVTNYGYTF. CDR3 in DNA: TGTGCCAGCAGCGAGGGGGGAGTTACTAACTATGGCTACACCTTC.

CDR3 sequence: CASSSRQGNSDEQFF. In DNA form, the CDR3 reads TGTGCCAGCAGCTCACGACAGGGTAATTCCGATGAGCAGTTCTTC. J is TRBJ2-1 and V is TRBV7-6, with TRBD1 matching 7 bases. This CDR3 spans 15 amino acids. Germline values: CDR1 SGHVS, CDR2 FNYEAQ. The trim removed 4 bases at V and 8 bases at J, leaving 11 bases unmatched.

The chain joins TRBV6-1 to TRBJ2-7; 12 nucleotides match TRBD1. The CDR3 runs 16 residues. The trim removed 2 bases at V and 7 bases at J, leaving 9 bases unmatched. Per the germline V gene, CDR1 is MNHNS and CDR2 is SASEGT. The CDR3 DNA reads TGTGCCAGCAGTGAAATTTGGGGACAGGGGGCGGGTGAGCAGTACTTC. Encoded protein: CASSEIWGQGAGEQYF.

J is TRBJ2-4 and V is TRBV6-6, with D possibly being TRBD1 or TRBD2 (6 bases each). Germline V gene data show CDR1 as MNHNY and CDR2 as SVGAGI (reference sequence). The CDR3 length is 16 residues. V was trimmed by 8 bases and J by 0 bases, leaving 17 bases between them. CDR3 residues: CASRLEGGLAKNIQYF. The CDR3 DNA reads as TGTGCCAGCCGTCTGGAGGGGGGACTAGCCAAAAACATTCAGTACTTC.

The J gene is TRBJ2-2, the V gene TRBV27; 9 bases line up with TRBD2. V lost 2 bases, J lost 8 bases, and 6 bases stayed unmatched. The V gene's germline CDR1 is MNHEY and CDR2 SMNVEV (reference sequence). The CDR3 is 15 residues long. In DNA, the CDR3 is TGTGCCAGCAGTTTAAGAGCCGGACTAGCGGGGGAGCTGTTTTTT. Translating it yields CASSLRAGLAGELFF.

The chain couples TRBV18 to TRBJ2-5; 7 bases fit TRBD2. CDR1 is KGHSH and CDR2 is LQKENI in the germline V gene. This CDR3 contains 17 residues. With 3 bases clipped from V and 5 bases from J, the junction kept 15 bases outside the gene matches. CDR3 nucleotides: TGTGCCAGCTCACCCAGTAGCGGCGGGAGATCCGGGGAGACCCAGTACTTC. Translating gives CASSPSSGGRSGETQYF.

V gene TRBV19 combines with J gene TRBJ2-1; D gene unclear. CDR1 LNHDA and CDR2 SQIVND come from the germline V gene (reference sequence). The CDR3 spans 14 residues. V was pared by 3 bases and J by 0 bases, with 6 bases between. The CDR3 nucleotides read TGTGCCAGTAGTATCCAAAGCTCCTACAATGAGCAGTTCTTC. Its protein is CASSIQSSYNEQFF.

This clone was observed a single time. The V call is TRBV5-1, the J call TRBJ2-2; D remains unclear. Germline CDR1 reads SGHRS; CDR2 reads YFSETQ. V was trimmed by 1 base and J by 5 bases, leaving 9 bases between them. The CDR3 has 14 residues. CDR3 residues: CASSLLGGTGELFF. As DNA, the CDR3 is TGCGCCAGCAGCTTGTTGGGCGGAACCGGGGAGCTGTTTTTT.

This chain joins TRBV4-1 and TRBJ1-5, with a weak D call TRBD1 (5 bases). Germline V CDR1 and CDR2: MGHRA, YSYEKL. With 1 base removed from V and 3 bases from J, the gap between germline ends came to 10 bases. The CDR3 spans 15 residues. Here the CDR3 DNA reads TGCGCCAGCAGCCAAGCGGGGGTCATCAATCAGCCCCAGCATTTT. It yields the protein CASSQAGVINQPQHF.

CDR3 sequence reads: CASSLARTGGGNTIYF. The CDR3 region has the DNA TGCGCCAGCAGCTTGGCCCGGACAGGGGGTGGAAACACCATATATTTT. This chain uses TRBV5-1 with TRBJ1-3, with TRBD1 matching 10 bases. V trimming: 0 bases; J trimming: 3 bases; junction bases outside the gene matches: 3. CDR1 and CDR2 (germline): SGHRS, YFSETQ. This CDR3 contains 16 residues.

The V call is TRBV25-1, the J call TRBJ2-5, with D possibly matching TRBD1 (8 bases). CDR1 MGHDK and CDR2 SYGVNS come from the germline V gene. Trimming took 6 bases from V and 5 from J, leaving 16 bases between them. The CDR3 sequence is 14 residues long. The CDR3 sequence is CASSGGTGFETQYF. The CDR3 DNA reads TGTGCCAGCAGCGGGGGGACAGGATTCGAGACCCAGTACTTC.

The chain carries TRBV28 and TRBJ2-7; 7 positions agree with TRBD2. Trimming removed 4 bases from V and 7 bases from J; junction bases left unmatched: 13. Per the germline V gene, CDR1 is MDHEN and CDR2 is SYDVKM. This CDR3 contains 15 residues. CDR3: CASSYFTRGVYEQYF. CDR3 nucleotide sequence: TGTGCCAGCAGTTACTTTACCCGGGGGGTCTATGAGCAGTACTTC.

The chain uses TRBV6-6 and TRBJ2-5; tentatively, D is TRBD1 or TRBD2 (5 bases each). The DNA matches TRBJ2-7 better at its end, which makes the J call doubtful. Germline V CDR1 and CDR2: MNHNY, SVGAGI (reference sequence). The CDR3 is 14 residues long. The CDR3 sequence: CASSQGPDRYEQYF. The CDR3 region has the DNA TGTGCCAGCAGCCAGGGACCTGATCGGTACGAGCAGTACTTC.

CDR3 sequence reads: CASSSNSGDTQYF. CDR3 bases: TGTGCCAGCAGTTCAAATTCAGGGGATACGCAGTATTTT. The chain combines TRBV6-6 with TRBJ2-3; maybe TRBD1 (5 bases). Trimming pared 4 bases from V and 6 bases from J, leaving 11 bases between. Germline V gene sequence: CDR1 MNHNY, CDR2 SVGAGI (reference sequence). CDR3 size: 13 residues.

This chain links TRBV19 with TRBJ1-2; D is ambiguous. Germline V gene lookup returns CDR1 LNHDA and CDR2 SQIVND (reference sequence). This CDR3 is built from 14 residues. With 6 bases removed from V and 7 bases from J, the gap between germline ends came to 18 bases. The chain's CDR3 is CASSVRFALVGYTF. The CDR3 DNA is TGTGCCAGTAGCGTCAGGTTCGCCTTGGTTGGCTACACCTTC. Full variable domain (missing parts from reference TRBV19 and TRBJ1-2): DGGITQSPKYLFRKEGQNVTLSCEQNLNHDAMYWYRQDPGQGLRLIYYSQIVNDFQKGDIAEGYSVSREKKESFPLTVTSAQKNPTAFYLCASSVRFALVGYTFGSGTRLTVV.

The genes are TRBV15 and TRBJ1-5; TRBD1 is a possible D gene (5 bases). Trimming left V 5 bases short and J 6 bases short, with 8 bases between. From germline, CDR1 is LNHNV and CDR2 YYDKDF (reference sequence). This CDR3 is built from 12 residues. CDR3 coding DNA: TGTGCCACCAGCGGGGGGGGTCAGCCCCAGCATTTT. Translated: CATSGGGQPQHF.

The rearrangement joins TRBV28 to TRBJ2-7, with D maybe TRBD2 (5 bases). The V end was cut by 7 bases, the J end by 3 bases, with 19 bases between. The CDR3 consists of 15 residues. CDR1 and CDR2 from the germline V gene are MDHEN and SYDVKM. The CDR3 protein is CASKAEITSYYEQYF. In DNA form, the CDR3 reads TGTGCCAGCAAAGCGGAAATAACTTCTTACTACGAGCAGTACTTC.

The chain joins TRBV28 to TRBJ2-1; a weak D match, TRBD1 (5 bases). This CDR3 spans 15 amino acids. Germline-derived CDR1 and CDR2 are MDHEN and SYDVKM. Trimming removed 3 bases from V and 8 bases from J, with 17 bases in between. In DNA form, the CDR3 reads TGTGCCAGCAGTTTGGGGCAGGGTCGGCCCCATGAGCAGTTCTTC. This translates into CASSLGQGRPHEQFF.

V usage is TRBV28 and J usage is TRBJ2-7; TRBD1 matches 8 bases. The germline gives CDR1 MDHEN, CDR2 SYDVKM. The length of the CDR3 is 16 residues. The trim removed 4 bases at V and 2 bases at J, leaving 10 bases unmatched. This CDR3 is CASSSPPTGDPYEQYF. CDR3 sequence (DNA): TGTGCCAGCAGTTCCCCCCCGACAGGGGATCCCTACGAGCAGTACTTC.